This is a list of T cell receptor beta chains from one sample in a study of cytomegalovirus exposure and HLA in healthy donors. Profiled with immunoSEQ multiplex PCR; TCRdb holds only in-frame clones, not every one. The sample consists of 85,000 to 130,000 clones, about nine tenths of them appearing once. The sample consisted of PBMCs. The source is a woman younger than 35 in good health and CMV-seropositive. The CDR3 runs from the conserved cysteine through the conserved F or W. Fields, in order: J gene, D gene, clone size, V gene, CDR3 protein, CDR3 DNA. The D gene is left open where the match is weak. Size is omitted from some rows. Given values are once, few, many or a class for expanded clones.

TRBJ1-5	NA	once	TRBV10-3	CATKDSISNQPQHF	TGTGCCACCAAAGACTCAATAAGCAATCAGCCCCAGCATTTT
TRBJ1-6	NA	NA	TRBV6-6	CASMGWEGLGSPLHF	TGTGCCAGCATGGGGTGGGAGGGCCTGGGATCACCCCTCCACTTT
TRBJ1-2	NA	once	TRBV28	CASRGPVNYGYTF	TGTGCCAGCAGGGGGCCAGTCAACTATGGCTACACCTTC
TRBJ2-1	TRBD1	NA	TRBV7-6	CASSLDRGNEQFF	TGTGCCAGCAGCTTAGACAGGGGCAATGAGCAGTTCTTC
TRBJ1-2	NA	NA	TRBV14	CASSSDRDYGYTF	TGTGCCAGCAGCTCAGACAGAGACTATGGCTACACCTTC
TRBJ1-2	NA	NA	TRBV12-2	CASRSTTTGSNYGYTF	TGTGCAAGTCGCTCCACGACGACAGGCTCCAACTATGGCTACACCTTC
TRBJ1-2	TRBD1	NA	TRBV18	CASSLQYPTGGYGYTF	TGTGCCAGCTCACTACAGTATCCGACAGGGGGCTATGGCTACACCTTC
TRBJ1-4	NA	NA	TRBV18	CASSPTTWEKLFF	TGTGCCAGCTCACCGACAACCTGGGAAAAACTGTTTTTT
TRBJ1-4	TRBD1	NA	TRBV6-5	CASSYQQGAGEKLFF	TGTGCCAGCAGTTACCAACAGGGGGCGGGTGAAAAACTGTTTTTT
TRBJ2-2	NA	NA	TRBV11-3	CASSLDRGPPTGELFF	TGTGCCAGCAGCTTAGATCGCGGTCCACCGACCGGGGAGCTGTTTTTT
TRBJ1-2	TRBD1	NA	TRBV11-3	CASSTRGTASGGYTF	TGTGCCAGCAGCACCCGCGGGACAGCGTCGGGTGGCTACACCTTC
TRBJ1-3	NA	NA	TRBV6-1	CASSTRVSGNTIYF	TGTGCCAGCAGTACGAGGGTCTCTGGAAACACCATATATTTT
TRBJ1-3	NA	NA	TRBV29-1	CSHRGAGNTIYF	TGCAGCCACCGAGGTGCTGGAAACACCATATATTTT
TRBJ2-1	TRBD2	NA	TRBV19	CASSRDSGAIYNEQFF	TGTGCCAGTAGTCGAGATAGCGGGGCGATTTACAATGAGCAGTTCTTC
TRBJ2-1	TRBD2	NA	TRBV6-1	CASSESGGQNEQFF	TGTGCCAGCAGTGAAAGCGGGGGGCAGAATGAGCAGTTCTTC
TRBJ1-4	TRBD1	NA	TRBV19	CASSMVHRGDYEKLFF	TGTGCCAGTAGTATGGTCCACAGGGGGGACTATGAAAAACTGTTTTTT
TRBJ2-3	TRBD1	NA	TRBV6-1	CASSSTGGATDTQYF	TGTGCCAGCAGCAGCACAGGGGGCGCAACAGATACGCAGTATTTT
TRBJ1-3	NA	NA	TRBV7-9	CASSLMEGSGNTIYF	TGTGCCAGCAGCTTAATGGAGGGCTCTGGAAACACCATATATTTT
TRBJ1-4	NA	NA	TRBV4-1	CASSQGRMAGPNEKLFF	TGCGCCAGCAGCCAAGGGCGCATGGCGGGGCCTAATGAAAAACTGTTTTTT
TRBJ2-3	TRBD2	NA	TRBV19	CASSVAGGIDTQYF	TGTGCCAGTAGTGTAGCGGGAGGAATTGATACGCAGTATTTT
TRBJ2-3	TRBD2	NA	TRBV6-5	CASSKLAGGTDTQYF	TGTGCCAGCAGTAAACTAGCGGGGGGGACAGATACGCAGTATTTT
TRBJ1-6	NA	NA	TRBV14	CASSRVPGPGASPLHF	TGTGCCAGCAGCCGAGTTCCGGGTCCCGGAGCTTCACCCCTCCACTTT
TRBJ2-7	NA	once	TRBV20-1	CSAYSTYEQYF	TGCAGTGCTTACTCAACGTACGAGCAGTACTTC